The present T cell receptor (beta chain) was sequenced within a study of T cell responses to AZD1222 COVID-19 vaccine. The CDR3 is made up of 15 amino acids. CDR1 MDHEN and CDR2 SYDVKM come from the germline V gene. Between the trimmed V and J ends, which lost 6 bases and 0 bases, there was a span of 14 bases. Some clones are missing from TCRdb's copy, which holds only in-frame ones; the method was immunoSEQ multiplex PCR. This sample yields some 150,000 clones, of which about 86% are seen a single time; around 3.6% belongs to the top ten. This chain joins TRBV28 and TRBJ1-1, with a tentative D call TRBD1 (5 bases). The TCR sequence derives from an adult in good health. Sequencing was performed on peripheral blood, taken on day 0 of AZD1222 vaccination. CDR3 in DNA: TGTGCCAGCAGCCGAACGACAGATTTGAACACTGAAGCTTTCTTT. Its protein is CASSRTTDLNTEAFF.